This passage covers 14 T cell receptor beta chains from one sample sequenced in a study of T and B cells in COVID-19 patients. From blood, about 250-500 ng of genomic DNA served as TRB template. BIOMED2 TRB-A/B primer pools were used in multiplex TRB PCR. In TCRdb, the multiplex PCR reads were re-called with MiXCR into one record per CDR3 protein. This sample carries around 15,000 distinct CDR3 sequences, around 30% of them seen once, and the ten largest clones take 0.95% to 1.5%. Source material: blood. The receptors derive from a human donor who had recovered from COVID-19.

J is TRBJ1-1 and V is TRBV5-4; maybe TRBD1 (6 bases). This CDR3 region has 15 residues. The germline V gene has CDR1 SGHNT and CDR2 YYREEE (reference sequence). The V gene lost 4 bases and the J gene lost 10 bases, with 23 bases spanning the gap. The CDR3 loop is CASSHSTGGPLRAFF. Written as DNA, the CDR3 is TGTGCCAGCAGCCACTCGACAGGAGGTCCCTTACGAGCTTTCTTT.

This clonotype was seen a handful of times. V and J are TRBV7-2 and TRBJ2-1; 11 bases match TRBD2. V lost 4 bases and J lost 2; bases outside the gene matches: 1. CDR1 SGHTA and CDR2 FQGNSA come from the germline V gene. The CDR3 length is 15 residues. CDR3 region: CASSSSGGPYNEQFF. CDR3 bases: TGTGCCAGCAGCTCTAGCGGGGGGCCCTACAATGAGCAGTTCTTC.

V gene TRBV12-3 or TRBV12-4 combines with J gene TRBJ2-3, with unresolved D. Trimming stripped 1 base from V and 6 bases from J, with 8 bases between. CDR3 size: 13 residues. The CDR3 reads CASSLVRWDTQYF. Written as DNA, the CDR3 is TGTGCCAGCAGTTTAGTTCGTTGGGATACGCAGTATTTT.

The chain is built from TRBV24-1 and TRBJ2-1; weak D call: TRBD2 (6 bases). The V end was cut by 2 bases, the J end by 7 bases, with 17 bases between. The CDR3 consists of 16 residues. CDR1 and CDR2 from the germline V gene are KGHDR and SFDVKD. This chain's CDR3 is CATSDSGTALRNEQFF. The DNA for the CDR3 is TGTGCCACCAGTGATTCCGGGACTGCCCTACGGAATGAGCAGTTCTTC.

This clonotype is termed medium-sized. The chain couples TRBV6-5 to TRBJ2-7, with TRBD2 matching over 9 bases. Germline V lookup: CDR1 MNHEY, CDR2 SVGAGI. V trimming: 0 bases; J trimming: 7 bases; junction bases outside the gene matches: 7. The CDR3 is 15 amino acids. In nucleotides, the CDR3 is TGTGCCAGCAGTTACTCGGGCAGCGGGGGGTCTGAGCAGTACTTC. Translated, it gives CASSYSGSGGSEQYF.

The chain joins TRBV12-3 or TRBV12-4 to TRBJ1-1; the D gene is possibly TRBD1 (6 bases). This CDR3 is built from 14 residues. Trimming took off 5 bases at V and 5 bases at J, with 15 bases between the two ends. CDR3 sequence (DNA): TGTGCCAGCAGTCCACAGGGCCGTACGACTGAAGCTTTCTTT. Protein sequence: CASSPQGRTTEAFF.

The V call is TRBV4-3, the J call TRBJ2-3; 8 bases are shared with TRBD2. Germline loops: CDR1 LGHNA, CDR2 YSLEER. The CDR3 spans 14 residues. V trimming: 4 bases; J trimming: 6 bases; junction bases outside the gene matches: 6. The CDR3 reads CASSLRERGDTQYF. CDR3 bases: TGCGCCAGCAGCCTGAGGGAGCGGGGGGATACGCAGTATTTT.

This chain connects TRBV11-3 to TRBJ1-6; 10 nucleotides align to TRBD1. V shed 1 base, J shed 7 bases, and the junction held 7 bases outside the gene matches. The CDR3 runs 17 residues. Germline V gene lookup returns CDR1 SGHNT and CDR2 YENEEA. The CDR3, as DNA: TGTGCCAGCAGCTTAGGGGTGGGGGGACAGGGGAATTCACCCCTCCACTTT. Protein product: CASSLGVGGQGNSPLHF.

In its sample, this clonotype was seen many times. The chain uses TRBV30 and TRBJ2-2, with 7 bases that match TRBD1. J gave up 6 bases and V 6 bases, and 7 bases lay outside the gene matches. The germline V gene has CDR1 GTSNPN and CDR2 SVGIG (reference sequence). The length of the CDR3 is 13 residues. The CDR3 loop is CACDRVFPGELFF. CDR3 sequence (DNA): TGTGCCTGTGACAGGGTGTTCCCCGGGGAGCTGTTTTTT.

This clonotype was counted a few times. The V gene is TRBV12-3 or TRBV12-4, the J gene TRBJ2-3, with 7 bases that match TRBD2. This CDR3 is 16 amino acids long. V lost 2 bases and J lost 2; bases outside the gene matches: 7. The CDR3 nucleotides are TGTGCCAGCAGTTTAATGGGGACTACCCCCACAGATACGCAGTATTTT. It is translated as CASSLMGTTPTDTQYF.

The genes are TRBV29-1 and TRBJ1-1; 9 positions agree with TRBD1. From germline, CDR1 is SQVTM and CDR2 ANQGSEA. The ends lost 7 bases at V and 3 bases at J; junction bases unmatched: 6. CDR3 size: 13 residues. The DNA for the CDR3 is TGCAGCGCCCGGACAGGGGTTGACACTGAAGCTTTCTTT. Protein product: CSARTGVDTEAFF.

The chain carries TRBV6-9 and TRBJ2-7; the D call may be TRBD1 or TRBD2 (5 bases each). Germline values: CDR1 MNHGY, CDR2 SVAAGI. V lost 6 bases to trimming and J lost 3 bases, with 15 bases between them. The CDR3 spans 14 residues. Here the CDR3 reads CASRAPGPRYEQYF. The CDR3 DNA reads TGTGCCAGCAGGGCACCGGGACCGCGCTACGAGCAGTACTTC.

This clonotype is medium-sized. The CDR3 sequence is CASSIQYNSPLHF. The CDR3 DNA follows: TGTGCCAGTAGTATCCAATATAATTCACCCCTCCACTTT. The chain carries TRBV19 and TRBJ1-6; D is uncertain. The V gene's germline CDR1 is LNHDA and CDR2 SQIVND (reference sequence). This CDR3 is built from 13 residues. The V gene lost 3 bases and the J gene lost 4 bases, with 4 bases spanning the gap. The full variable domain, with the rest looked up from reference TRBV19 and TRBJ1-6, is DGGITQSPKYLFRKEGQNVTLSCEQNLNHDAMYWYRQDPGQGLRLIYYSQIVNDFQKGDIAEGYSVSREKKESFPLTVTSAQKNPTAFYLCASSIQYNSPLHFGNGTRLTVT.

This clonotype is medium-sized (0.01 to 0.1%) within its sample. V is TRBV19 and J is TRBJ2-7, with 7 bases aligning to TRBD1. The germline V gene has CDR1 LNHDA and CDR2 SQIVND (reference sequence). This CDR3 has 14 residues. V was clipped by 5 bases and J by 2 bases; unmatched bases: 6. CDR3 DNA sequence: TGTGCCAGTAGTCCCGGGACAGTACCCTACGAGCAGTACTTC. Residues: CASSPGTVPYEQYF. Full variable domain (missing parts from reference TRBV19 and TRBJ2-7): DGGITQSPKYLFRKEGQNVTLSCEQNLNHDAMYWYRQDPGQGLRLIYYSQIVNDFQKGDIAEGYSVSREKKESFPLTVTSAQKNPTAFYLCASSPGTVPYEQYFGPGTRLTVT.